This entry concerns a single T cell receptor beta chain. This record comes from a study of T cells in tumors after PD-1 blockade. Study-level information: No patient had prior checkpoint blockade, systemic immunosuppression, or radiotherapy within 4 weeks.

Data came from immunoSEQ multiplex PCR; TCRdb stores just in-frame clones and leaves some out. The sample comprises about 7,700 clones, 55% to 70% of which are singletons, and 7.5% to 9.5% rests with the top ten. CDR3 length equals 15 residues. Per germline, CDR1 LNHDA and CDR2 SQIVND (reference sequence). Trimming removed 6 bases at V and 5 bases at J, with 19 bases between. The V call is TRBV19, the J call TRBJ1-2, with a weak D call TRBD1 (5 bases). This clonotype was sampled from a human donor with basal cell carcinoma. Sequenced material: tumor tissue, taken after anti-PD-1 treatment. The CDR3 loop is CASSLSGTTTYGYTF. The CDR3 DNA sequence: TGTGCCAGTAGCCTATCCGGGACTACGACTTATGGCTACACCTTC.